The 18 T cell receptor beta chains in this list originate from one sample, sequenced in a study of T cells after posttransplantation cyclophosphamide. Cyclophosphamide on days +3 and +4 followed busulfan-fludarabine conditioning and a marrow graft. Using immunoSEQ multiplex PCR, the repertoire was profiled, and TCRdb retains in-frame clones only, with some absent. This sample has approximately 39,000 clones, with around 80% found just once. The specimen was CD4+ T cells sorted from blood, collected 1903 days after a stem cell transplant with posttransplant cyclophosphamide. The source is a female patient between 35 and 55 years old who received an allogeneic stem cell transplant from a related donor, was CMV-positive, and had no GVHD. The T cells may come from the graft donor.

The CDR3 loop reads CASSPVLNEQFF. The CDR3 region has the DNA TGTGCCAGCTCACCTGTCCTGAATGAGCAGTTCTTC. V and J are TRBV18 and TRBJ2-1; no definite D call. CDR1 is KGHSH and CDR2 is LQKENI in the germline V gene. The CDR3 totals 12 residues. V lost 3 bases to trimming and J lost 7 bases, with 7 bases between them.

The V gene is TRBV6-1, the J gene TRBJ2-3, with a possible D match to TRBD1 (6 bases). This CDR3 spans 15 amino acids. V lost 10 bases and J 0 bases, leaving 17 bases between the germline ends. The V gene's germline CDR1 is MNHNS and CDR2 SASEGT. The CDR3 coding sequence is TGTGCCACGTCCCAGCAGGGGATTAGCACAGATACGCAGTATTTT. It is translated as CATSQQGISTDTQYF.

V gene TRBV10-2 combines with J gene TRBJ1-5; no firm D call. The CDR3 totals 16 residues. The germline CDR1 and CDR2 sequences are WSHSY and SAAADI. Trimming left V 0 bases short and J 4 bases short, with 13 bases between. CDR3 sequence reads: CASSESSQALNQPQHF. The CDR3 DNA follows: TGCGCCAGCAGTGAGTCGAGCCAGGCCTTAAATCAGCCCCAGCATTTT.

The rearrangement links TRBV28 to TRBJ1-2; D uncertain. The V gene lost 2 bases and the J gene lost 0 bases, with 4 bases spanning the gap. In germline, CDR1 is MDHEN, CDR2 SYDVKM. This CDR3 region has 13 residues. CDR3 bases: TGTGCCAGCAGTTTAGAGTCTAACTATGGCTACACCTTC. It encodes CASSLESNYGYTF.

The gene calls are TRBV7-8 and TRBJ2-5; 7 positions match TRBD1. V shed 1 base, J shed 2 bases, and the junction held 4 bases outside the gene matches. The germline gives CDR1 SGHVS, CDR2 FQNEAQ. There are 15 residues in the CDR3. CDR3: CASSLGARGQETQYF. As DNA, the CDR3 is TGTGCCAGCAGCTTAGGGGCCAGGGGGCAAGAGACCCAGTACTTC.

The gene calls are TRBV6-5 and TRBJ1-4, with 7 bases that match TRBD1. This CDR3 contains 15 residues. Germline V gives CDR1 MNHEY, CDR2 SVGAGI. Trimming cost V 6 bases and J 14 bases; bases outside gene matches: 18. CDR3 region: CASSFGQERSERLFF. CDR3 in DNA: TGTGCCAGCAGCTTTGGACAGGAAAGATCTGAGAGGCTGTTTTTT.

This chain links TRBV19 with TRBJ2-7; 7 bases line up with TRBD1. The CDR3 sequence is 15 residues long. Unmatched junction bases numbered 7, after V lost 3 bases and J lost 2 bases. The germline gives CDR1 LNHDA, CDR2 SQIVND (reference sequence). CDR3 sequence (DNA): TGTGCCAGTAGTATGGTCCCCAGGGGGACCTACGAGCAGTACTTC. Translated: CASSMVPRGTYEQYF.

This clone has just a few counts. The chain joins TRBV27 to TRBJ1-6; no clear D gene. Trimming pared 0 bases from V and 16 bases from J, leaving 10 bases between. Germline CDR1 MNHEY, CDR2 SMNVEV (reference sequence). CDR3 length equals 12 residues. The CDR3 protein is CASSLSGDRLHF. The CDR3 DNA sequence: TGTGCCAGCAGTTTATCGGGAGACCGTCTCCACTTT.

The chain has TRBV19 and TRBJ2-7; D call uncertain. Per germline, CDR1 LNHDA and CDR2 SQIVND (reference sequence). V was shortened by 2 bases and J by 0 bases, with 8 bases between the two germline ends. There are 14 residues in the CDR3. The CDR3 nucleotides are TGTGCCAGTAGTATATGGCACAGCTCCTACGAGCAGTACTTC. The encoded protein is CASSIWHSSYEQYF.

J is TRBJ1-5 and V is TRBV5-1; D perhaps matches TRBD1 (6 bases). V was trimmed by 7 bases and J by 4 bases, leaving 21 bases between them. The CDR3 covers 16 residues. CDR1 is SGHRS and CDR2 is YFSETQ in the germline V gene. CDR3 in DNA: TGCGCCAGCGGTCCAGGACAGCCGAACCGTAATCAGCCCCAGCATTTT. This translates into CASGPGQPNRNQPQHF.

The chain links TRBV5-6 to TRBJ2-1; 9 bases map to TRBD1. V dropped 1 base and J dropped 3; count of bases not matched to a gene: 5. The CDR3 runs 16 residues. Germline CDR1 is SGHDT and CDR2 is YYEEEE. This CDR3 reads CASSLRDRALYNEQFF. Written as DNA, the CDR3 is TGTGCCAGCAGCTTGAGGGACAGGGCCCTCTACAATGAGCAGTTCTTC.

The rearrangement joins TRBV5-1 to TRBJ2-7, with D possibly matching TRBD2 (6 bases). This CDR3 is built from 13 residues. Germline CDR1 SGHRS, CDR2 YFSETQ. Trimming stripped 3 bases from V and 5 bases from J, with 12 bases between. CDR3 residues: CASSSGVRDEQYF. In nucleotides, the CDR3 is TGCGCCAGCAGCTCGGGGGTCAGAGACGAGCAGTACTTC.

This chain uses TRBV5-1 with TRBJ2-1, with unresolved D. This CDR3 comprises 15 residues. The germline gives CDR1 SGHRS, CDR2 YFSETQ. Trimming took 0 bases from V and 7 from J, leaving 14 bases between them. Written as DNA, the CDR3 is TGCGCCAGCAGCTTGGACAGTTTCGCTGGGAATGAGCAGTTCTTC. It encodes CASSLDSFAGNEQFF.

This clone occurred a few times. V is TRBV6-1 and J is TRBJ1-5, with a tentative D call TRBD1 (5 bases). V was pared by 2 bases and J by 0 bases, with 8 bases between. The CDR3 runs 15 residues. Germline assignment: CDR1 MNHNS and CDR2 SASEGT. CDR3 residues: CASSERDYSNQPQHF. The CDR3 DNA reads as TGTGCCAGCAGTGAAAGGGACTATAGCAATCAGCCCCAGCATTTT.

V gene TRBV9 combines with J gene TRBJ2-3; D is unclear. Trimming took 0 bases from V and 0 from J, leaving 5 bases between them. CDR1 and CDR2 from the germline V gene are SGDLS and YYNGEE. The CDR3 covers 14 residues. This chain's CDR3 is CASSVETSTDTQYF. The CDR3 DNA follows: TGTGCCAGCAGCGTAGAAACTAGCACAGATACGCAGTATTTT.

The V and J genes are TRBV7-2 and TRBJ1-3; D is unresolved. There are 15 residues in the CDR3. Per germline, CDR1 SGHTA and CDR2 FQGNSA. Trimming stripped 3 bases from V and 0 bases from J, with 9 bases between. The CDR3 bases are TGTGCCAGCAGCTTTGTGGGAGCCTCTGGAAACACCATATATTTT. It encodes CASSFVGASGNTIYF.

The V call is TRBV7-2, the J call TRBJ2-7; TRBD1 matches at 12 bases. The CDR3 totals 14 residues. V dropped 6 bases and J dropped 6; count of bases not matched to a gene: 6. The germline gives CDR1 SGHTA, CDR2 FQGNSA. The CDR3 DNA reads as TGTGCCAGCAGACGGGACAGGGGGCCGGGCGAGCAGTACTTC. This sequence encodes CASRRDRGPGEQYF.

This clone was recorded a few times. The rearrangement uses TRBV5-1 and TRBJ1-2; D gene uncertain. Trimming took 1 base from V and 6 from J, leaving 25 bases between them. This CDR3 spans 18 amino acids. In germline, CDR1 is SGHRS, CDR2 YFSETQ. The CDR3 loop is CASSLSPAREGSAHGYTF. DNA for the CDR3: TGCGCCAGCAGCTTGTCACCGGCGAGGGAGGGATCGGCTCATGGCTACACCTTC.